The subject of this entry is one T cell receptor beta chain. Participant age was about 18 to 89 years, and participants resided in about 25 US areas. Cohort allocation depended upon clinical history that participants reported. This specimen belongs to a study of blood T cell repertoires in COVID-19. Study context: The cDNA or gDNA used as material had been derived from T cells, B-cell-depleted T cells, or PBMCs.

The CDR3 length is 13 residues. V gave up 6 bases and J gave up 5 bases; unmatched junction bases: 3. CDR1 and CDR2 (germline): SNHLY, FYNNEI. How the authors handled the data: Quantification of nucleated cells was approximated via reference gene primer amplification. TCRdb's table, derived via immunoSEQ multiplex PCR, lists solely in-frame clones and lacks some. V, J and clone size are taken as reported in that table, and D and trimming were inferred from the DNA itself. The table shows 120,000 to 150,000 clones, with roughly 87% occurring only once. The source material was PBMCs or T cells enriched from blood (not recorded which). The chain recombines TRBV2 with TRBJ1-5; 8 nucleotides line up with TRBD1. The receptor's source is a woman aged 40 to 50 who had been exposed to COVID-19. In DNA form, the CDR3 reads TGTGCCAGCAGACCGACAGGGGATCAGCCCCAGCATTTT. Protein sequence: CASRPTGDQPQHF.